Included here is one TCR beta chain sequence, with context. Its specificity is not known. The data stem from a study of cytomegalovirus exposure and HLA in healthy donors. Study results and limitations: High sensitivity and specificity were reportedly achieved when the classifier diagnosed cytomegalovirus status. Through in vitro validation, a few CMV-associated chains were shown to be specific for CMV antigens. That first-cohort TCR clusters tended to co-occur in the 130 or so validation repertoires was found in a later analysis.

TCRdb's copy holds only in-frame clones and misses some; the assay was immunoSEQ multiplex PCR. The sample carries more than 140,000 clones, around 90% recorded once. Germline V gives CDR1 GTSNPN, CDR2 SVGIG (reference sequence). The V and J ends lost 2 bases and 0 bases, in that order; junction bases with no gene match: 7. This CDR3 is 16 amino acids long. The clonotype comes from a woman younger than 35 in good health and CMV-seropositive. Specimen: PBMCs. This chain connects TRBV30 to TRBJ2-3; 8 bases line up with TRBD2. The CDR3 DNA reads as TGTGCCTGGAGTTCCCGTAGCGGGATTAGCACAGATACGCAGTATTTT. It translates to CAWSSRSGISTDTQYF.